This T cell receptor (beta chain) was identified during a study of blood T cell repertoires in COVID-19. Background on the study: The analysed material was cDNA or gDNA that came from T cells, B-cell-depleted T cells, or PBMCs.

Trimming pared 4 bases from V and 3 bases from J, leaving 12 bases between. The CDR3 has 14 amino acids. Germline V CDR1 and CDR2: LGHDT, YNNKEL (reference sequence). Original methodology: How many nucleated cells were present was estimated from reference gene primer amplification. Method: immunoSEQ multiplex PCR; TCRdb's copy keeps in-frame clones and lacks some. That table gives V, J and clone size, and the DNA gave D and trimming. This sample yields 330,000 or so clones, of which 88% are seen a single time; around 5% belongs to the top ten. Researchers sorted participants into cohorts using their self-reported clinical history. All recovered Cohort 3 donors got two negative PCRs, got clearance, or saw symptom resolution. This clone has just one count.

This rearrangement joins TRBV3-1 (or the pseudogene TRBV3-2) to TRBJ1-1; tentatively, D is TRBD1 (5 bases). Specimen: PBMCs or T cells enriched from blood (not recorded which). The TCR originated in a man aged 25-45 years who had recovered from COVID-19. This chain's CDR3 is CASSLQGKYTEAFF. CDR3 sequence (DNA): TGTGCCAGCAGCCTTCAGGGAAAGTACACTGAAGCTTTCTTT.